Shown below are 22 T cell receptor beta chains from a single sample sequenced in a study of blood T cells in healthy people across ages (dated by TCRdb to about 2015). Library creation used 5' RACE. The instrument was an Illumina HiSeq 2500. The second PCR ran for about 6 to 11 cycles and used a J-beta primer mix along with a sample-barcoded 5' primer. TCRdb ran its own pipeline on the public reads, namely fastp trimming at Q25 and MiXCR clone calling, and kept in-frame beta chains. When rows share a CDR3 protein, they turn into one entry using the most common DNA and genes. For this sample the table gives fewer than 900,000 distinct CDR3 sequences, of which roughly 40% were detected only once. The ten top clones hold around 13% of the sample. Sequences were obtained from blood. All receptors derive from a man between 18 and 29 years old in good health.

The chain is built from TRBV9 and TRBJ2-7; maybe TRBD1 (5 bases). The CDR3 length is 15 residues. Germline V gene lookup returns CDR1 SGDLS and CDR2 YYNGEE. V was cut by 4 bases and J by 7 bases, with 21 bases left in between. As DNA, the CDR3 is TGTGCCAGCAGCTCGGACGTAATCCAGGGCAATGAGCAGTACTTC. Its protein product is CASSSDVIQGNEQYF.

This clonotype was seen only a few times. This chain connects TRBV28 to TRBJ1-1; D remains unclear. V was cut by 5 bases and J by 1 base, with 8 bases left in between. The germline V gene has CDR1 MDHEN and CDR2 SYDVKM. The CDR3 is 13 residues long. CDR3 loop: CASSDPRNTEAFF. CDR3 in DNA: TGTGCCAGCAGTGATCCAAGGAACACTGAAGCTTTCTTT.

This clonotype occurred a few times. The chain employs TRBV4-3 and TRBJ2-3; D is undetermined. Germline V gene lookup returns CDR1 LGHNA and CDR2 YSLEER. V lost 5 bases, J lost 2 bases, and 8 bases lay in between. The CDR3 length is 13 residues. The CDR3 DNA is TGCGCCAGCAGCAAAGTCCCCACAGATACGCAGTATTTT. It encodes CASSKVPTDTQYF.

V usage is TRBV11-2 and J usage is TRBJ2-2; possible D gene TRBD1, 5 bases. Deletions cut 2 bases from V and 0 bases from J, with 34 bases between. Germline V gene data show CDR1 as SGHAT and CDR2 as FQNNGV. The CDR3 totals 24 residues. This CDR3 is CASSLSIRTTFRDAVTTNTGELFF. CDR3 nucleotides: TGTGCCAGCAGCTTATCAATCCGCACGACCTTCAGGGATGCGGTAACGACGAACACCGGGGAGCTGTTTTTT. Based on the CDR3 plus reference TRBV11-2 and TRBJ2-2, the full variable domain is EAGVAQSPRYKIIEKRQSVAFWCNPISGHATLYWYQQILGQGPKLLIQFQNNGVVDDSQLPKDRFSAERLKGVDSTLKIQPAKLEDSAVYLCASSLSIRTTFRDAVTTNTGELFFGEGSRLTVL.

This clonotype came up a few times. The chain uses TRBV12-3 or TRBV12-4 and TRBJ1-1; D perhaps matches TRBD1 (6 bases). The ends were cut back, 7 bases at V and 5 bases at J, with 20 bases in the middle. CDR3 length equals 15 residues. CDR3 DNA sequence: TGTGCCAGCACTAACCCCGGGGGGCGCGGAACTGAAGCTTTCTTT. It translates to CASTNPGGRGTEAFF.

The chain carries TRBV4-1 and TRBJ2-1, with D possibly being TRBD1 or TRBD2 (5 bases each). The CDR3 has 16 amino acids. CDR1 and CDR2 from the germline V gene are MGHRA and YSYEKL. Between the trimmed V and J ends, which lost 2 bases and 6 bases, there was a span of 17 bases. In nucleotides, the CDR3 is TGCGCCAGCAGCCAAATAGGGACCCTTTCTCGCAATGAGCAGTTCTTC. This encodes CASSQIGTLSRNEQFF.

There are many counts of this clonotype. This chain connects TRBV12-3 or TRBV12-4 to TRBJ2-1; 14 bases match TRBD2. The CDR3 has 15 residues. Trimming at V came to 6 bases and at J to 6 bases, leaving 4 bases not matched to a gene. CDR3 residues: CASRGLAGVVNEQFF. In DNA form, the CDR3 reads TGTGCCAGCAGGGGACTAGCGGGGGTGGTCAATGAGCAGTTCTTC.

This clonotype was picked up one time. The rearrangement uses TRBV9 and TRBJ2-2; 8 positions match TRBD1. V dropped 0 bases and J dropped 6; count of bases not matched to a gene: 7. The germline V gene encodes CDR1 SGDLS and CDR2 YYNGEE. The CDR3 runs 16 residues. The CDR3 DNA reads TGTGCCAGCAGCGTAGGCGCCCAACAGGGGGCCGGGGAGCTGTTTTTT. Amino acid sequence: CASSVGAQQGAGELFF.

This clonotype was recorded a few times. This rearrangement joins TRBV4-2 to TRBJ2-5; D call uncertain. The CDR3 contains 15 residues. Looked up from germline, CDR1 is LGHNA and CDR2 is YNFKEQ. The V and J ends lost 1 base and 1 base respectively, with 10 bases between them. This chain's CDR3 is CASSQVWAIQETQYF. The CDR3 DNA follows: TGTGCCAGCAGCCAAGTATGGGCCATCCAAGAGACCCAGTACTTC.

The J gene is TRBJ2-5, the V gene TRBV15; no firm D call. The V gene's germline CDR1 is LNHNV and CDR2 YYDKDF (reference sequence). The CDR3 sequence is 13 residues long. V shed 8 bases and J shed 5 bases, with 15 bases lying between them. CDR3 in DNA: TGTGCCACCTGCCCCAGAAAGGAGGAGACCCAGTACTTC. Encoded protein: CATCPRKEETQYF.

The V and J genes are TRBV30 and TRBJ1-5, with no clear D. CDR3 length equals 13 residues. The germline V gene has CDR1 GTSNPN and CDR2 SVGIG (reference sequence). Trimming shortened V by 0 bases and J by 7 bases, and 10 bases separated the two germline ends. CDR3 nucleotide sequence: TGTGCCTGGAGTGTACAGCCAGCGCAGCCCCAGCATTTT. This codes for CAWSVQPAQPQHF.

The CDR3 here is CSANMADRVGYTF. Here the CDR3 DNA reads TGCAGTGCGAACATGGCGGACAGGGTTGGCTACACCTTC. This chain links TRBV20-1 with TRBJ1-2; 8 bases fit TRBD1. V shed 6 bases, J shed 7 bases, and the junction held 10 bases outside the gene matches. In germline, CDR1 is DFQATT, CDR2 SNEGSKA (reference sequence). This CDR3 is 13 amino acids long.

V and J are TRBV12-3 or TRBV12-4 and TRBJ2-7; D remains unclear. This CDR3 contains 14 residues. The germline V and J ends were trimmed by 5 bases and 7 bases, with 18 bases remaining between them. The CDR3 loop reads CASSRRHGMDEQYF. The DNA of the CDR3 is TGTGCCAGCAGTCGTCGACATGGAATGGATGAGCAGTACTTC.

The rearrangement joins TRBV7-2 to TRBJ2-5; D is ambiguous. The V and J ends lost 5 bases and 3 bases respectively, with 13 bases between them. The CDR3 covers 14 residues. Germline V lookup: CDR1 SGHTA, CDR2 FQGNSA. DNA of the CDR3: TGTGCCAGCAGCCTAAATGTGGCAGAAGAGACCCAGTACTTC. Protein: CASSLNVAEETQYF.

This rearrangement joins TRBV20-1 to TRBJ1-5, with D possibly matching TRBD1 (6 bases). The germline V gene has CDR1 DFQATT and CDR2 SNEGSKA (reference sequence). The CDR3 has 12 amino acids. Trimming left V 6 bases short and J 10 bases short, with 16 bases between. In DNA form, the CDR3 reads TGCAGTGCCCCCCCTGCGGGGGCTCCCCAGCATTTT. Amino acid sequence: CSAPPAGAPQHF.

This clonotype was picked up one time. The chain links TRBV15 to TRBJ2-5, with 8 bases that match TRBD2. Losses at the gene ends were 5 bases for V and 1 base for J; bases not matched to a gene: 3. CDR1 and CDR2 from the germline V gene are LNHNV and YYDKDF (reference sequence). The CDR3 runs to 14 residues. The CDR3 region is CATSPSGLQETQYF. CDR3 nucleotides: TGTGCCACCAGCCCTAGCGGGCTCCAAGAGACCCAGTACTTC.

This chain uses TRBV20-1 with TRBJ2-3; 7 nucleotides line up with TRBD2. The CDR3 is made up of 15 amino acids. Looked up from germline, CDR1 is DFQATT and CDR2 is SNEGSKA (reference sequence). Trimming removed 4 bases from V and 5 bases from J; junction bases left unmatched: 12. The CDR3 region has the DNA TGCAGTGCTATGTCTAGCGGCTTATCGAGAGATACGCAGTATTTT. This gives the protein CSAMSSGLSRDTQYF.

V usage is TRBV20-1 and J usage is TRBJ1-6; D unclear. V shed 3 bases and J shed 5 bases, with 29 bases lying between them. Germline CDR1 is DFQATT and CDR2 is SNEGSKA (reference sequence). The CDR3 covers 20 residues. CDR3 sequence (DNA): TGCAGTGCTAGTAACAGTATGGGTTCGATCACGAGTGAGGATAATTCACCCCTCCACTTT. It translates to CSASNSMGSITSEDNSPLHF.

The V gene is TRBV20-1, the J gene TRBJ2-7; D may be TRBD1 or TRBD2 (5 bases each). V lost 0 bases and J lost 5, with 14 bases in between. Germline V gene lookup returns CDR1 DFQATT and CDR2 SNEGSKA (reference sequence). The CDR3 has 14 amino acids. CDR3: CSARDLRGVDEQYF. The CDR3 DNA reads TGCAGTGCTAGAGATTTGAGGGGTGTGGACGAGCAGTACTTC.

The chain employs TRBV6-5 and TRBJ2-3, with 7 bases identical to TRBD2. This CDR3 region has 16 residues. Per germline, CDR1 MNHEY and CDR2 SVGAGI. The V and J ends lost 2 bases and 1 base, in that order; junction bases with no gene match: 6. CDR3 DNA sequence: TGTGCCAGCAGTTACGACACTAGCGTCGGCACAGATACGCAGTATTTT. It codes for CASSYDTSVGTDTQYF.

The V call is TRBV30, the J call TRBJ1-5; D uncertain. With 2 bases removed from V and 0 bases from J, the gap between germline ends came to 5 bases. Germline CDR1 GTSNPN, CDR2 SVGIG (reference sequence). The CDR3 loop spans 13 amino acids. In nucleotides, the CDR3 is TGTGCCTGGAGTACCTCTAGCAATCAGCCCCAGCATTTT. Protein: CAWSTSSNQPQHF. Full variable domain (rest looked up from reference TRBV30 and TRBJ1-5): SQTIHQWPATLVQPVGSPLSLECTVEGTSNPNLYWYRQAAGRGLQLLFYSVGIGQISSEVPQNLSASRPQDRQFILSSKKLLLSDSGFYLCAWSTSSNQPQHFGDGTRLSIL.

This clonotype was seen a handful of times. The rearrangement joins TRBV5-1 to TRBJ2-5; possible D gene TRBD1, 5 bases. Judging by the DNA end, TRBJ2-7 fits better; the J call may be wrong. Per the germline V gene, CDR1 is SGHRS and CDR2 is YFSETQ. The CDR3 contains 13 residues. CDR3 sequence: CASSFGAGYEQYF. The CDR3 DNA reads TGCGCCAGCAGCTTTGGGGCCGGATACGAGCAGTACTTC.